A selection of T cell receptor beta chains follows, all from one sample in a study of Ad26.COV2.S vaccination and SARS-CoV-2 variants. The repertoire was sequenced with immunoSEQ multiplex PCR; TCRdb's copy has only in-frame clones and lacks some. The sample has more than 300,000 clones, around four fifths seen once; the top ten hold approximately 2.2%. Sequenced material: peripheral blood, taken in a trial of Ad26.COV2.S vaccine versus placebo. Every receptor here comes from a person between 18 and 59 years old who received the Ad26.COV2.S COVID-19 vaccine or a placebo. CDR3s leave out the opening cysteine and the closing phenylalanine or tryptophan.

J gene,V gene,CDR3 protein
TRBJ1-2,TRBV7-9,ASSLGRGDGYGYT
TRBJ1-3,TRBV6-5,ASSQGYSGNTIY
TRBJ2-2,TRBV2,ASSPPPTLTGGTGELF
TRBJ1-6,TRBV7-6,ASSNNPRGGMRTPLH
TRBJ1-4,TRBV5-1,ASRDARGSGEKLF
TRBJ2-2,TRBV3-1/TRBV3-2,ASKISTGELF
TRBJ2-5,TRBV7-9,ASSLWTGGAQETQY
TRBJ1-1,TRBV28,ASTRNRVNTEAF
TRBJ1-1,TRBV20-1,SASRHEDTAEAF
TRBJ2-3,TRBV15,ATSRTLQDTQY
TRBJ2-4,TRBV14,ASSQEVPGAGKNIQY
TRBJ1-2,TRBV13,ASRLRAGRTNYGYT
TRBJ2-5,TRBV5-1,ASSLELAEETQY
TRBJ2-5,TRBV28,ASSSPGPGETQY
TRBJ2-1,TRBV5-4,ASSLGDSSSYNEQF
TRBJ1-1,TRBV10-3,AIRAQGNTEAF
TRBJ1-3,TRBV30,AWTRGGGNTIY
TRBJ2-1,TRBV5-1,ASSLQAARPNEQF
TRBJ1-5,TRBV30,AWSGGGSNQPQH
TRBJ2-7,TRBV13,ASSLAGYEQY
TRBJ1-4,TRBV30,AWGQGTDEKLF
TRBJ1-2,TRBV18,ASSSFDRVNYGYT